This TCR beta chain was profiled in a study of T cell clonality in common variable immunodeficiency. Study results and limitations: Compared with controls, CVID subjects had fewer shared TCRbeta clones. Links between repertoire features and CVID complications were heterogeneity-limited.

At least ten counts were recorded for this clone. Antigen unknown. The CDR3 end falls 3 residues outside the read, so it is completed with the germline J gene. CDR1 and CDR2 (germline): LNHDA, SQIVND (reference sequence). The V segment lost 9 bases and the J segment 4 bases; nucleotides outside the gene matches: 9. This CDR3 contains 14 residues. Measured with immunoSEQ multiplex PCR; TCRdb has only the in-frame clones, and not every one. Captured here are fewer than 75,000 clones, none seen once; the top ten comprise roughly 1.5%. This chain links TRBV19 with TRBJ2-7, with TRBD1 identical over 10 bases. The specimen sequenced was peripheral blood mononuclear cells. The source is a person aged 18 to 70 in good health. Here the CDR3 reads CASQATGGIYEQYF. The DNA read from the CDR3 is TGTGCCAGCCAGGCGACAGGGGGCATATACGAG.